The entry below describes one T cell receptor beta chain. Its specific antigen is unknown. No quality values exist for individual bases; no much larger clone is one base distant. The donors belonged to the validation cohort of about 110 subjects, which was separate from the approximately 700-subject first cohort. The CDR3 runs 15 amino acids, cysteine and phenylalanine included. Only CDR3 DNA remains: 45 bases, in frame from the first base. V has 1 base trimmed and J has 5 bases trimmed; junction bases matching no gene number 5. The CDR1 and CDR2 encoded by the germline V gene (reference sequence) are LNHNV and YYDKDF. Receptor amplification or capture employed the immunoSEQ multiplex PCR assay. In the original analysis: To diagnose cytomegalovirus status from the catalog of TCR beta chain sequences, a statistical classification framework was built. Drawn from immuneACCESS, this table holds only the in-frame rearrangements with V and J called that TCRdb kept. Clones are partly lost; checked studies trace under half to an unresolved V gene and leave the rest unexplained. D and trimming were read from the DNA, whereas the V and J calls and clone size are those reported in that table. The sample table contains 200,000 to 250,000 clones; only one count was recorded for roughly 84% of them. Of the sample, more than 12% falls within the top ten clones.

This sample was included in a study of cytomegalovirus exposure and HLA in healthy donors (dated by TCRdb to 2017 to 2019). With regard to the full study: A later analysis indicated that the 95 to 150 validation repertoires were generated on the platform also employed for the roughly 720 repertoires of the first cohort. The study aimed to test whether cataloging public T cell receptors could reveal signatures of past pathogen exposure. The study combined high-throughput TCR immunosequencing, statistical association of individual TCRs with disease status, and machine learning to predict cytomegalovirus infection status. A separate validation cohort of about 110 different subjects was used in addition to the roughly 700-subject first cohort.

Results the study describes overall, beyond this receptor: A later analysis lacked HLA typing for the validation cohort, so it scored co-occurrence in that cohort across all 110 or so repertoires. Subsequent analysis determined that TCRs grouped into clusters in the first cohort also showed a tendency toward co-occurrence across the 90 to 150 validation repertoires, and 85% to 95% of cluster scores exceeded 0. A few of the identified cytomegalovirus-associated TCR beta chains were confirmed in vitro to be specific for cytomegalovirus antigens. A total of roughly 160 TCR beta chains were listed by the study as associated with cytomegalovirus. Across donors, most TCR sequences were observed very rarely, whereas some public TCRs were present in many individuals. The classifier was reported to diagnose cytomegalovirus status with high specificity and sensitivity in both the original and validation cohorts. The authors suggested that the approach could potentially be generalized to other disease states and immunological phenotypes.

This clonotype was sampled from a woman aged 30 to 39 in good health and CMV-seropositive. Sequences were obtained from PBMCs. The rearranged segments are TRBV15 and TRBJ2-3; TRBD2 fits 8 bases in the junction. The nucleotide sequence reads TGTGCCACCAGCAGAGTTAGACTAGCGCAAGATACGCAGTATTTT. Translated, this gives CATSRVRLAQDTQYF.